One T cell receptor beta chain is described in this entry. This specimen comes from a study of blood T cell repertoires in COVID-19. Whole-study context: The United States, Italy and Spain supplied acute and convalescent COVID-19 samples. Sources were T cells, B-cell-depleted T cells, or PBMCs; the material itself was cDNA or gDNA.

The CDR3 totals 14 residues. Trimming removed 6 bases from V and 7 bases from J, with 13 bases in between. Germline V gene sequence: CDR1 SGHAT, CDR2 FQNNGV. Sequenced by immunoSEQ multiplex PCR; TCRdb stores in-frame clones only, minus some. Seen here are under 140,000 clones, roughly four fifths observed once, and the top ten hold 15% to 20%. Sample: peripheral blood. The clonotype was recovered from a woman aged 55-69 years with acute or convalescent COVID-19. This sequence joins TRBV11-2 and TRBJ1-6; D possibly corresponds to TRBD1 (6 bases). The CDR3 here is CASRTGLRNSPLHF. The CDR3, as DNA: TGTGCCAGCAGAACAGGGCTAAGGAATTCACCCCTCCACTTT.